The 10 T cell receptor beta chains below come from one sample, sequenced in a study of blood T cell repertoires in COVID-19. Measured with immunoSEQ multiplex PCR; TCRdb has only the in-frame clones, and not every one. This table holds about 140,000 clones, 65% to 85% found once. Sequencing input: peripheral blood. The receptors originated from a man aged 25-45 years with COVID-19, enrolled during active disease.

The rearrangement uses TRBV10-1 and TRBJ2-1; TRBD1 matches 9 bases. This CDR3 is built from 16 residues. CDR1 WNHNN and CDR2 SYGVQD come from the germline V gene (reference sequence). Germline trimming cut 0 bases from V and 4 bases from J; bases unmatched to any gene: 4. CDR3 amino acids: CASSESAGTGYNEQFF. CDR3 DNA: TGCGCCAGCAGTGAGTCAGCCGGGACAGGGTACAATGAGCAGTTCTTC.

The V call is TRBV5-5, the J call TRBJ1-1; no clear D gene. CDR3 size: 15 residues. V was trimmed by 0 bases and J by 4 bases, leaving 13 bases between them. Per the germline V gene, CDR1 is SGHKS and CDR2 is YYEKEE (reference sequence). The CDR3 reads CASSLAEVSATEAFF. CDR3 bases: TGTGCCAGCAGCTTGGCAGAGGTGTCTGCCACTGAAGCTTTCTTT.

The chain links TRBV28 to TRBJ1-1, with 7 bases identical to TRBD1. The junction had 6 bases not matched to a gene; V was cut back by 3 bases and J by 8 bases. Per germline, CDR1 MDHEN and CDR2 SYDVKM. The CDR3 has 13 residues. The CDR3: CASSFNEGAEAFF. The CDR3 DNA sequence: TGTGCCAGCAGTTTCAATGAGGGGGCCGAAGCTTTCTTT.

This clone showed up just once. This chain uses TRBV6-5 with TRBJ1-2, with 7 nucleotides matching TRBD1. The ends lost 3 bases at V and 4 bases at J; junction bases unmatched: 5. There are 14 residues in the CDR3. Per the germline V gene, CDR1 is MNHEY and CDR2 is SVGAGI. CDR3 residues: CASSYTQGSYGYTF. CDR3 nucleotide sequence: TGTGCCAGCAGTTATACACAGGGGAGCTATGGCTACACCTTC.

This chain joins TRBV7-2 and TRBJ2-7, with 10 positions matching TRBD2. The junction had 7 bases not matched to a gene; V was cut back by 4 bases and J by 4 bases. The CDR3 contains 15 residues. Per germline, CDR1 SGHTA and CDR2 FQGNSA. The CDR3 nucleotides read TGTGCCAGCAGCTCATTAGCGGGAGGTTCGTACGAGCAGTACTTC. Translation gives CASSSLAGGSYEQYF. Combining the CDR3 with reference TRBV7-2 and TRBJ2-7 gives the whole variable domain GAGVSQSPSNKVTEKGKDVELRCDPISGHTALYWYRQSLGQGLEFLIYFQGNSAPDKSGLPSDRFSAERTGGSVSTLTIQRTQQEDSAVYLCASSSLAGGSYEQYFGPGTRLTVT.

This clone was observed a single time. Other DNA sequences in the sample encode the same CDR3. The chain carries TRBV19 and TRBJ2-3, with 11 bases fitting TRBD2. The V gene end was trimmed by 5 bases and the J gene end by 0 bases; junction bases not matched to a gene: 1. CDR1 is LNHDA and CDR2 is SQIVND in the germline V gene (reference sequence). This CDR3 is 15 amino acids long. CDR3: CASSGTSGSTDTQYF. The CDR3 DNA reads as TGTGCCAGTAGTGGGACTAGCGGAAGCACAGATACGCAGTATTTT.

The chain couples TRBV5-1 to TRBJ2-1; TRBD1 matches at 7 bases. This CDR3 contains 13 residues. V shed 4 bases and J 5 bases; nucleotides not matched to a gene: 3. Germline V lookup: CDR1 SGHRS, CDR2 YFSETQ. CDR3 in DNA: TGCGCCAGCAGCCTTACAGGGGACAATGAGCAGTTCTTC. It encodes CASSLTGDNEQFF.

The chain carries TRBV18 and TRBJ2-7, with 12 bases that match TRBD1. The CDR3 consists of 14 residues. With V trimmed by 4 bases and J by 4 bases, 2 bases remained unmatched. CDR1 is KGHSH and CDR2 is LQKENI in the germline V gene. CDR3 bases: TGTGCCAGCTCACAGGGACAGGGGGCTTACGAGCAGTACTTC. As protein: CASSQGQGAYEQYF.

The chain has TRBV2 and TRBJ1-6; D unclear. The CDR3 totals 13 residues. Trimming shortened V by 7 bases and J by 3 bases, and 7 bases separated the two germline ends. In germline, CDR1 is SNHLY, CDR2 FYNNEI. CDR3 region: CASTGVYNSPLHF. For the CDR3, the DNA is TGTGCCAGCACCGGGGTCTATAATTCACCCCTCCACTTT.

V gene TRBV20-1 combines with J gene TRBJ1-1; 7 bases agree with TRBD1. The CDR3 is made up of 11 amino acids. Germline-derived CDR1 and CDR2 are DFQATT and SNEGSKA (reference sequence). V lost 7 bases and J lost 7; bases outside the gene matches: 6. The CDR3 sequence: CSVDRVGEAFF. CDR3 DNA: TGCAGTGTAGACAGGGTTGGTGAAGCTTTCTTT.